A single sample gave rise to the 9 T cell receptor beta chains below, sequenced in a study of cytomegalovirus exposure and HLA in healthy donors. PCR was performed using 60 Vbeta and 13 Jbeta primers. Method: immunoSEQ multiplex PCR; TCRdb's copy keeps in-frame clones and lacks some. The table records under 150,000 clones, nearly 80% of them present only once. Sequencing was performed on PBMCs. The origin of the receptors is a woman between 35 and 50 years old in good health and CMV-seronegative.

V gene TRBV15 combines with J gene TRBJ2-7; D is possibly TRBD2 (6 bases). Trimming pared 0 bases from V and 2 bases from J, leaving 14 bases between. Germline CDR1 is LNHNV and CDR2 is YYDKDF (reference sequence). The CDR3 totals 16 residues. This chain's CDR3 is CATSRDQWGVPYEQYF. CDR3 DNA sequence: TGTGCCACCAGCAGAGATCAGTGGGGGGTCCCCTACGAGCAGTACTTC.

This clone is a singleton in its sample. This rearrangement joins TRBV6-6 to TRBJ1-5; D possibly corresponds to TRBD1 (5 bases). This CDR3 has 15 amino acids. Trimming removed 2 bases from V and 2 bases from J, with 10 bases in between. Germline CDR1 and CDR2: MNHNY and SVGAGI (reference sequence). CDR3 residues: CASSYTRGGNQPQHF. CDR3 nucleotide sequence: TGTGCCAGCAGTTACACTCGGGGGGGCAATCAGCCCCAGCATTTT.

This chain links TRBV5-8 with TRBJ1-1; TRBD1 might be the D (5 bases). Germline assignment: CDR1 SGHTS and CDR2 YDEGEE. The CDR3 length is 15 residues. Trimming removed 5 bases at V and 3 bases at J, with 17 bases between. CDR3 DNA: TGTGCCAGCAGTTATTTTAAGGGGACTCACACTGAAGCTTTCTTT. It codes for CASSYFKGTHTEAFF.

The chain employs TRBV5-1 and TRBJ2-1; 12 bases are a match to TRBD2. The CDR3 contains 17 residues. The V segment lost 4 bases and the J segment 7 bases; nucleotides outside the gene matches: 12. CDR1 is SGHRS, CDR2 YFSETQ, per germline. CDR3 residues: CASSDLRLAGVKNEQFF. Written as DNA, the CDR3 is TGCGCCAGCAGCGACCTGCGACTAGCGGGAGTCAAAAATGAGCAGTTCTTC.

The chain uses TRBV9 and TRBJ2-7; 13 bases line up with TRBD2. CDR3 size: 15 residues. Looked up from germline, CDR1 is SGDLS and CDR2 is YYNGEE. V lost 3 bases, J lost 8 bases, and 8 bases stayed unmatched. The CDR3 reads CASSGTSGRAVQQYF. The CDR3 DNA reads as TGTGCCAGCAGCGGAACTAGCGGGAGGGCCGTTCAGCAGTACTTC. The full variable domain, in which reference TRBV9 and TRBJ2-7 provide the parts outside the CDR3, is DSGVTQTPKHLITATGQRVTLRCSPRSGDLSVYWYQQSLDQGLQFLIQYYNGEERAKGNILERFSAQQFPDLHSELNLSSLELGDSALYFCASSGTSGRAVQQYFGPGTRLTVT.

J is TRBJ1-5 and V is TRBV2; tentatively, D is TRBD1 (6 bases). Germline V lookup: CDR1 SNHLY, CDR2 FYNNEI. The CDR3 sequence is 14 residues long. V was trimmed by 3 bases and J by 3 bases, leaving 9 bases between them. CDR3: CASSEGGHNQPQHF. CDR3 in DNA: TGTGCCAGCAGTGAGGGGGGGCACAATCAGCCCCAGCATTTT.

Regarding this clone: One junction end does not reproduce the germline sequence, and a read error may be involved. The chain carries TRBV18 and TRBJ2-6; a possible D gene is TRBD2 (6 bases). Germline CDR1 is KGHSH and CDR2 is LQKENI. The CDR3 totals 16 residues. The CDR3 protein is CASSPTGEAGANGLTF. CDR3 DNA sequence: TGTGCCAGCTCACCAACCGGGGAGGCTGGGGCCAACGGCCTGACTTTC. The full variable domain, its missing parts supplied by reference TRBV18 and TRBJ2-6, is NAGVMQNPRHLVRRRGQEARLRCSPMKGHSHVYWYRQLPEEGLKFMVYLQKENIIDESGMPKERFSAEFPKEGPSILRIQQVVRGDSAAYFCASSPTGEAGANGLTFGAGSRLTVL.

This clone showed up just once. The gene calls are TRBV19 and TRBJ1-1, with a weak D call TRBD1 (5 bases). CDR1 is LNHDA, CDR2 SQIVND, per germline (reference sequence). The CDR3 contains 15 residues. Trimming left V 6 bases short and J 4 bases short, with 18 bases between. The CDR3 reads CASSPRVRGITEAFF. In DNA, the CDR3 is TGTGCCAGTAGCCCCAGGGTCCGCGGTATCACTGAAGCTTTCTTT.

This clone appeared a few times. The chain combines TRBV15 with TRBJ2-2; maybe TRBD1 (5 bases). There are 14 residues in the CDR3. Germline CDR1 LNHNV, CDR2 YYDKDF (reference sequence). Trimming took off 2 bases at V and 6 bases at J, with 10 bases between the two ends. CDR3 in DNA: TGTGCCACCAGCAGACAGGGTTCTGCCGGGGAGCTGTTTTTT. It encodes CATSRQGSAGELFF.